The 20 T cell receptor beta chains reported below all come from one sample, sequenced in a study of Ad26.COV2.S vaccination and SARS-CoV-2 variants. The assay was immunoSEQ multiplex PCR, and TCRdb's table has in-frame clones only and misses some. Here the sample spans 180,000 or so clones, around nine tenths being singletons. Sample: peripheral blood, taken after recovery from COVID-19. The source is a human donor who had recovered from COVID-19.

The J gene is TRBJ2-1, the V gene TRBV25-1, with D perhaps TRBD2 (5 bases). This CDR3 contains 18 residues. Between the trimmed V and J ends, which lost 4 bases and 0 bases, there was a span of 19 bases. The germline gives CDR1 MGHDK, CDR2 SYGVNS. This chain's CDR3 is CASSAPEGGGGSYNEQFF. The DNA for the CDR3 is TGTGCCAGCAGTGCCCCAGAGGGTGGCGGAGGCTCCTACAATGAGCAGTTCTTC.

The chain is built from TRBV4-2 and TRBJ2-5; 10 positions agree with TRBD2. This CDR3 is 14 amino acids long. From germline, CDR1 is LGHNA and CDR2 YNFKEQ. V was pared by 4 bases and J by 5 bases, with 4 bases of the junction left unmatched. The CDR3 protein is CASSPGTSDETQYF. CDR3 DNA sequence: TGTGCCAGCAGCCCTGGGACTAGCGATGAGACCCAGTACTTC.

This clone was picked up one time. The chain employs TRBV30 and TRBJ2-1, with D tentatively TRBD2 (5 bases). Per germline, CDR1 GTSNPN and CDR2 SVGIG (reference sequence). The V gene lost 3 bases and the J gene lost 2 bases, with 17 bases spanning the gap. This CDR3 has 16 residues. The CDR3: CAWRGYGLIPYNEQFF. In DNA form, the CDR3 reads TGTGCCTGGAGGGGGTACGGACTGATCCCCTACAATGAGCAGTTCTTC.

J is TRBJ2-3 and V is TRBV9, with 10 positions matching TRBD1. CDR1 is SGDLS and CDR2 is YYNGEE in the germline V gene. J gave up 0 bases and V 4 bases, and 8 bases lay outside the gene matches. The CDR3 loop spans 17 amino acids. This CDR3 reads CASSLSGTGASTDTQYF. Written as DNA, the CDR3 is TGTGCCAGCAGCCTCAGTGGGACAGGGGCTAGCACAGATACGCAGTATTTT.

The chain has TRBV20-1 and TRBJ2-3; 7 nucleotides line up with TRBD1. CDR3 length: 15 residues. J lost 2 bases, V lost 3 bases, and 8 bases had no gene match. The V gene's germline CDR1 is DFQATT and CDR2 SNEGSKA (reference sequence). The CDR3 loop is CSASRSGGATDTQYF. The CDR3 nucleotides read TGCAGTGCTAGTAGATCAGGGGGAGCCACAGATACGCAGTATTTT.

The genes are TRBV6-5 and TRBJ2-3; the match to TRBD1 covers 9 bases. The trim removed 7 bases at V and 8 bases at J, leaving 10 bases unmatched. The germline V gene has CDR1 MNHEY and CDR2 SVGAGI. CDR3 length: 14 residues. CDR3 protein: CASTAIQGAGTQYF. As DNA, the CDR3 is TGTGCCAGCACCGCTATACAGGGGGCGGGTACGCAGTATTTT.

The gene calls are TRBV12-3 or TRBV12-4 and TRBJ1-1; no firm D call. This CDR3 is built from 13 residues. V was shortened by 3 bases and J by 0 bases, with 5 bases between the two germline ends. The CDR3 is CASSFRMNTEAFF. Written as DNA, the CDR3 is TGTGCCAGCAGTTTTCGTATGAACACTGAAGCTTTCTTT.

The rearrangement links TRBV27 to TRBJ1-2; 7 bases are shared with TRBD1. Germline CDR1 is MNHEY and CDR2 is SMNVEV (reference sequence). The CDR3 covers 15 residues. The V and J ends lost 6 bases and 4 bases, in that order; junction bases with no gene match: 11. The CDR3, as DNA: TGTGCCAGCAGCCCGGGGACAGAAAGTATCTATGGCTACACCTTC. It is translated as CASSPGTESIYGYTF.

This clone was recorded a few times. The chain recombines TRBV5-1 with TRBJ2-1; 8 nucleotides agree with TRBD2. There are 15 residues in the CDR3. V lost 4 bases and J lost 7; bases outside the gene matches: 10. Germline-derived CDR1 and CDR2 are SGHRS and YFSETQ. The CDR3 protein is CASSPPGTRGNEQFF. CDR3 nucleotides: TGCGCCAGCAGCCCCCCCGGGACTAGAGGTAATGAGCAGTTCTTC.

CDR3 sequence (DNA): TGTGCCAGCAGTGTGGTCCGAGGATATGGCTACACCTTC. It translates to CASSVVRGYGYTF. This chain connects TRBV2 to TRBJ1-2; D is uncertain. V lost 4 bases and J 5 bases, leaving 11 bases between the germline ends. CDR3 length: 13 residues. CDR1 SNHLY and CDR2 FYNNEI come from the germline V gene.

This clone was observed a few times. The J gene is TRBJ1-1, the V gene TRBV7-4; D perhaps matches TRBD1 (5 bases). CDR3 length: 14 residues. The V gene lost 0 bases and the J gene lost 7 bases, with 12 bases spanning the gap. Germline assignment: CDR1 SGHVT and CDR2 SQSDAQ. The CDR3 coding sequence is TGTGCCAGCAGCTTAGCACGGGGACTGGATGAAGCTTTCTTT. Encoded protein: CASSLARGLDEAFF. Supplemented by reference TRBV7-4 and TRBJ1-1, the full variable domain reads GAGVSQSPRYKVAKRGRDVALRCDSISGHVTLYWYRQTLGQGSEVLTYSQSDAQRDKSGRPSGRFSAERPERSVSTLKIQRTEQGDSAVYLCASSLARGLDEAFFGQGTRLTVV.

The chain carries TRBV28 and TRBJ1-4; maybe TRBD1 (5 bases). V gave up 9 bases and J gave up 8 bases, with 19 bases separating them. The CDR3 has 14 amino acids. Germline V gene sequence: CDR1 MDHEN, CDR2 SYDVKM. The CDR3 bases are TGTGCCAGTTTCGCACCGGGGGGGGAAGAAAAACTGTTTTTT. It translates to CASFAPGGEEKLFF.

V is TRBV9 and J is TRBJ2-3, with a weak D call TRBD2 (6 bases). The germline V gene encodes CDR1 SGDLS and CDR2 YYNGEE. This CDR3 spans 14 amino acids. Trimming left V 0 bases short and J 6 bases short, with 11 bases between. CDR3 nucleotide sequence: TGTGCCAGCAGCGTAGGCCTAGCGTTGGATACGCAGTATTTT. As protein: CASSVGLALDTQYF.

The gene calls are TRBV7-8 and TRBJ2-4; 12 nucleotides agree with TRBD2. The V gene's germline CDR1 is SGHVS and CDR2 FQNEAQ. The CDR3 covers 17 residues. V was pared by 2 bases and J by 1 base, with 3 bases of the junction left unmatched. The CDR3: CASSLLLAGGAKNIQYF. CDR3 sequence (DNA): TGTGCCAGCAGCTTACTTCTAGCGGGAGGGGCCAAAAACATTCAGTACTTC.

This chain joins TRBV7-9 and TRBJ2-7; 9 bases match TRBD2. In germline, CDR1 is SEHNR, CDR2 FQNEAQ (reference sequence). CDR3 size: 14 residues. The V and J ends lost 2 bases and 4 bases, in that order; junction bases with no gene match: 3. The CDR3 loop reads CASSLLAGTYEQYF. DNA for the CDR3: TGTGCCAGCAGCTTACTAGCGGGAACGTACGAGCAGTACTTC. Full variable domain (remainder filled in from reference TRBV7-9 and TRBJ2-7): DTGVSQNPRHKITKRGQNVTFRCDPISEHNRLYWYRQTLGQGPEFLTYFQNEAQLEKSRLLSDRFSAERPKGSFSTLEIQRTEQGDSAMYLCASSLLAGTYEQYFGPGTRLTVT.

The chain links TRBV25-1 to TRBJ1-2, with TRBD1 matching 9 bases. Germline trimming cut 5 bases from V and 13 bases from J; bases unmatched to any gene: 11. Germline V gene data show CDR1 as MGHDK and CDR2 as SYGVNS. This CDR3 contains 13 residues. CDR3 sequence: CASSPGTGSSFTF. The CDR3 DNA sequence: TGTGCCAGCAGTCCGGGGACAGGGTCTTCGTTCACCTTC.

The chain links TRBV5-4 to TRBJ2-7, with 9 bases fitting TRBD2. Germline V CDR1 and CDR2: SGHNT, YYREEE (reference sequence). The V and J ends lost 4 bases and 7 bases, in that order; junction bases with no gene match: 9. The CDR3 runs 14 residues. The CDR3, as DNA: TGTGCCAGCAGCCAACGCGGGGGGGCCGGGGAGCAGTACTTC. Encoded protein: CASSQRGGAGEQYF.

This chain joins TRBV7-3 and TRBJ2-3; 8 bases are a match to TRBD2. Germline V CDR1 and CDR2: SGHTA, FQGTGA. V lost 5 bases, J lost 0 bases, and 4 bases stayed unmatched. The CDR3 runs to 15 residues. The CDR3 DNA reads TGTGCCAGCAGCCTAGCGGGCCCTAGCACAGATACGCAGTATTTT. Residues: CASSLAGPSTDTQYF.

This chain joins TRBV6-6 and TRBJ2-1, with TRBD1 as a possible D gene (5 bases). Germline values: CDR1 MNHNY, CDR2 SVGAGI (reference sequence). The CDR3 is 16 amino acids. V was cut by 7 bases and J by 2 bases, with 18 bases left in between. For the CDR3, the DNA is TGTGCCAGCATGACAGAACGAGTTATGGCCTACAATGAGCAGTTCTTC. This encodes CASMTERVMAYNEQFF.

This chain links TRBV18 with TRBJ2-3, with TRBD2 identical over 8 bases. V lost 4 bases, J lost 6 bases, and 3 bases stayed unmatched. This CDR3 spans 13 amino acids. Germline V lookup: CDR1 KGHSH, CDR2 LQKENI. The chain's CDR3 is CASSRREGDTQYF. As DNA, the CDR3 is TGTGCCAGCTCACGACGGGAGGGGGATACGCAGTATTTT.